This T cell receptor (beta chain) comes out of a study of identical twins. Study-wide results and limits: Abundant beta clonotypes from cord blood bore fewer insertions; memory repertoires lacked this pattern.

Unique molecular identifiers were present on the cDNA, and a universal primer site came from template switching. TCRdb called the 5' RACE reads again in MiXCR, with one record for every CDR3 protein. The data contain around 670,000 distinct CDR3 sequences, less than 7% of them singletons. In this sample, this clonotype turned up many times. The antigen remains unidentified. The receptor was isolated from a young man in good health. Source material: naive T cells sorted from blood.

The CDR3 is CSVDGTPVSYNEQFF. The CDR3 nucleotides read TGCAGCGTTGACGGGACACCGGTCTCCTACAATGAGCAGTTCTTC. The chain employs TRBV29-1 and TRBJ2-1, with D tentatively TRBD1 (6 bases). CDR3 length equals 15 residues. CDR1 and CDR2 from the germline V gene are SQVTM and ANQGSEA. Trimming left V 3 bases short and J 0 bases short, with 12 bases between.